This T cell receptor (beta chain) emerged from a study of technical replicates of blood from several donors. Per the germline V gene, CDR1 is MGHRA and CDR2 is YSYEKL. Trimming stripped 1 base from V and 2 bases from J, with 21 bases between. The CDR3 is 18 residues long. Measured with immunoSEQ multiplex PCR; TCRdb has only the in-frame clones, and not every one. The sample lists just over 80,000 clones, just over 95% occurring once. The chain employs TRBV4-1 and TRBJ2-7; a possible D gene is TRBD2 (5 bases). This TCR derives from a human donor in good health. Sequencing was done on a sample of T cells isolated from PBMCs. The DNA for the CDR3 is TGCGCCAGCAGCCAAGGACGGGGTGGTTGGCCCCAGACCTACGAGCAGTACTTC. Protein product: CASSQGRGGWPQTYEQYF.